Sequencing of this T cell receptor (beta chain) was carried out in a study of blood T cells in healthy people across ages. Overall study findings and caveats: A roughly linear fall in TCR beta diversity per million T cells was seen with increasing age.

The CDR3 sequence is 16 residues long. Germline assignment: CDR1 LGHNA and CDR2 YSLEER. The junction had 15 bases not matched to a gene; V was cut back by 7 bases and J by 5 bases. With a J-beta primer mix and a sample-barcoded 5' primer, a second PCR ran about 7 to 12 cycles. In TCRdb, the 5' RACE reads were re-called with MiXCR into one record per CDR3 protein. The sample consists of over 1,500,000 distinct CDR3 sequences, approximately 39% of them appearing once. Healthy Caucasian individuals from Russia aged about 6 to 90 were enrolled as donors. Staff drew roughly 10 milliliters of peripheral blood from each donor. About this clonotype itself: What it binds is not known.

The J gene is TRBJ1-2, the V gene TRBV4-3; 8 bases match TRBD1. The clonotype comes from a human donor in good health. Sequenced material: blood. The CDR3: CASTAGRDRRFYGYTF. CDR3 DNA sequence: TGCGCCAGCACCGCAGGACGGGACAGGCGATTTTATGGCTACACCTTC.